This T cell receptor beta chain was sequenced during a study of OX40 agonist ivuxolimab in advanced cancers. Study information: People who had prior anti-PD-1, anti-PD-L1 or anti-CTLA-4 therapy could take part, and under 50% had some.

This CDR3 contains 14 residues. V lost 1 base and J lost 3, with 7 bases in between. Germline V gives CDR1 SGHDT, CDR2 YYEEEE. Sequencing was performed with immunoSEQ multiplex PCR; in TCRdb, only in-frame clones are kept and a portion is missing. Of over 80,000 clones in the sample, roughly 91% were seen once. This clone was picked up one time. The receptor's source is an adult with an advanced solid tumor such as melanoma, head and neck, liver or kidney cancer. The genes are TRBV5-6 and TRBJ2-2, with a tentative D call TRBD1 (5 bases). The starting material was CD4+ or CD8+ T cells sorted from blood, obtained in a trial of the OX40 agonist ivuxolimab. In nucleotides, the CDR3 is TGTGCCAGCAGCTTGTCAGGGTACACCGGGGAGCTGTTTTTT. As protein: CASSLSGYTGELFF.